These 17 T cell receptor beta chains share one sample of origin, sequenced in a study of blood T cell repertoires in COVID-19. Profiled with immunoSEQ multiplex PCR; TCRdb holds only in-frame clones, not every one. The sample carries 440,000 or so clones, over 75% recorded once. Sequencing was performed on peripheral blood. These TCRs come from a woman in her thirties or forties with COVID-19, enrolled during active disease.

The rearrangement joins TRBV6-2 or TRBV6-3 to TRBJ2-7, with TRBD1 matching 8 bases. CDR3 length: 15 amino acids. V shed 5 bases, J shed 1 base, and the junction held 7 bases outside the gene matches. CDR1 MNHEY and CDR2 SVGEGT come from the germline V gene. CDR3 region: CASSRTGRNSYEQYF. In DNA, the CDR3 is TGTGCCAGCAGTAGGACAGGGAGAAATTCCTACGAGCAGTACTTC.

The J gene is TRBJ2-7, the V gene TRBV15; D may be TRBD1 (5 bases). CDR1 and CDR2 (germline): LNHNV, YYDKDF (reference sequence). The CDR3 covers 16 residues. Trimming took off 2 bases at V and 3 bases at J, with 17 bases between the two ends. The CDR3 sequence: CATSRSLSDRDYEQYF. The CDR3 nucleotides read TGTGCCACCAGCAGATCCCTGAGTGACAGAGACTACGAGCAGTACTTC.

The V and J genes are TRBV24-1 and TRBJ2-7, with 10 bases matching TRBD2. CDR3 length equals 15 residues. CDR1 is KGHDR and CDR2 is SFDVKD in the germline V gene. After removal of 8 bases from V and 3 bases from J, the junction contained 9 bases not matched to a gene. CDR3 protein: CATKNGAGGNYEQYF. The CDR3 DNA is TGTGCCACCAAGAACGGAGCGGGAGGGAACTACGAGCAGTACTTC.

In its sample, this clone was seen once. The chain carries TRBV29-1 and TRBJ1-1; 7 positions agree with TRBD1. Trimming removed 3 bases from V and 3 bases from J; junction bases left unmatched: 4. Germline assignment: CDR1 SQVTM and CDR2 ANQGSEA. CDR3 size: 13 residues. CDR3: CSVETGFDTEAFF. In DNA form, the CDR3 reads TGCAGCGTTGAGACAGGGTTCGACACTGAAGCTTTCTTT. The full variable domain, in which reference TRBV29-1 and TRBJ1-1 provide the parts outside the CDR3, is SAVISQKPSRDICQRGTSLTIQCQVDSQVTMMFWYRQQPGQSLTLIATANQGSEATYESGFVIDKFPISRPNLTFSTLTVSNMSPEDSSIYLCSVETGFDTEAFFGQGTRLTVV.

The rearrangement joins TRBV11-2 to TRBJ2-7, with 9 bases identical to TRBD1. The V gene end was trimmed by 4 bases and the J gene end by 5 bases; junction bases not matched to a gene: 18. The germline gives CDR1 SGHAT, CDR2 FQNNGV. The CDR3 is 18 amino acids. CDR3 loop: CASSSTFKPGTGFHEQYF. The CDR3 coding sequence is TGTGCCAGCAGCTCCACATTTAAACCCGGGACAGGGTTCCACGAGCAGTACTTC. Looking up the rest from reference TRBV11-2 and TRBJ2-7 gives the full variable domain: EAGVAQSPRYKIIEKRQSVAFWCNPISGHATLYWYQQILGQGPKLLIQFQNNGVVDDSQLPKDRFSAERLKGVDSTLKIQPAKLEDSAVYLCASSSTFKPGTGFHEQYFGPGTRLTVT.

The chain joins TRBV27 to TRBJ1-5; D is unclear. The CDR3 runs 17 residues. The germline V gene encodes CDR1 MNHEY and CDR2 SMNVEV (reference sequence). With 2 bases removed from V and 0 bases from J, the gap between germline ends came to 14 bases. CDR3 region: CASSLAGSSRSNQPQHF. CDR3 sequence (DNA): TGTGCCAGCAGTTTAGCGGGGAGTTCCCGTAGCAATCAGCCCCAGCATTTT.

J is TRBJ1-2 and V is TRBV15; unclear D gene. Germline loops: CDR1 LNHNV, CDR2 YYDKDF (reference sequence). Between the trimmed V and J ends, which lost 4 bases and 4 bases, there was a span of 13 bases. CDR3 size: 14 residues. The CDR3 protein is CATSTRSFGYGYTF. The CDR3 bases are TGTGCCACCAGCACGCGATCGTTCGGCTATGGCTACACCTTC.

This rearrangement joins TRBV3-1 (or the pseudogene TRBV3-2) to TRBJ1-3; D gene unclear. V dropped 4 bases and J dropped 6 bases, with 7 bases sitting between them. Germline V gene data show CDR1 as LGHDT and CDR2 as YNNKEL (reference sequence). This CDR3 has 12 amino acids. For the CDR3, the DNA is TGTGCCAGCAGCCCCCGAGTAAACACCATATATTTT. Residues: CASSPRVNTIYF.

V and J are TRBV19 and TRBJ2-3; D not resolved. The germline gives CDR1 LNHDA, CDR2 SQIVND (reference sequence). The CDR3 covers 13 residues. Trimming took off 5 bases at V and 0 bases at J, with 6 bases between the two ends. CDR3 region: CASSYLSTDTQYF. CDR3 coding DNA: TGTGCCAGTAGTTACCTAAGCACAGATACGCAGTATTTT.

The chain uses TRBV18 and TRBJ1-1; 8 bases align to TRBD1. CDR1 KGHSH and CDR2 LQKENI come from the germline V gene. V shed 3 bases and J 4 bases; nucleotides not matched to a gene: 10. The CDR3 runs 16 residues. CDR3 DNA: TGTGCCAGCTCACCCGGACAGGGTATCTTCCTCACTGAAGCTTTCTTT. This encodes CASSPGQGIFLTEAFF. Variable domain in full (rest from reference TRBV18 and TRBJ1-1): NAGVMQNPRHLVRRRGQEARLRCSPMKGHSHVYWYRQLPEEGLKFMVYLQKENIIDESGMPKERFSAEFPKEGPSILRIQQVVRGDSAAYFCASSPGQGIFLTEAFFGQGTRLTVV.

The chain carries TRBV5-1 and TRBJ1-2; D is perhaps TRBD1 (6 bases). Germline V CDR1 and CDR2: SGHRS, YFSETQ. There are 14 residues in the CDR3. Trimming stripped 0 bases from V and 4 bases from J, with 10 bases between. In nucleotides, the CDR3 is TGCGCCAGCAGCTTGGACAGGGTCTCCTATGGCTACACCTTC. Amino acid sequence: CASSLDRVSYGYTF.

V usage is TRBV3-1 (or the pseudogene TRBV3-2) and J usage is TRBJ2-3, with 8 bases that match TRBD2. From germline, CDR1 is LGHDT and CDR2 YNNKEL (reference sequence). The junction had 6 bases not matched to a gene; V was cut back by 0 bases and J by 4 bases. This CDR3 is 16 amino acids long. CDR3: CASSQDLSGGPDTQYF. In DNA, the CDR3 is TGTGCCAGCAGCCAAGATCTGTCGGGGGGGCCAGATACGCAGTATTTT.

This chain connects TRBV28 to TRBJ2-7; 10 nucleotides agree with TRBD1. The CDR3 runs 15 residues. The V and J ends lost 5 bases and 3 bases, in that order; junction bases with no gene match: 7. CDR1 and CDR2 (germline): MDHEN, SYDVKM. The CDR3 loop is CASSEGTGVFYEQYF. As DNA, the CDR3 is TGTGCCAGCAGTGAGGGGACAGGGGTTTTCTACGAGCAGTACTTC.

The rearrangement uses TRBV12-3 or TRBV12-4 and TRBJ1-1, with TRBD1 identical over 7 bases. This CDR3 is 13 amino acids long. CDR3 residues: CAQRGQPNTEAFF. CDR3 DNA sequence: TGTGCACAAAGGGGGCAGCCGAACACTGAAGCTTTCTTT.

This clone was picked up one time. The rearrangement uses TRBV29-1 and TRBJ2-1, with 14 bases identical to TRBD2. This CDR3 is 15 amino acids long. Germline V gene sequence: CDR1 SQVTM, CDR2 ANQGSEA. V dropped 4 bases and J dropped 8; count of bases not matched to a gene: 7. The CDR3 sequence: CSVVPGTSGGDEQFF. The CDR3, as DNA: TGCAGCGTTGTTCCCGGGACTAGCGGGGGTGATGAGCAGTTCTTC.

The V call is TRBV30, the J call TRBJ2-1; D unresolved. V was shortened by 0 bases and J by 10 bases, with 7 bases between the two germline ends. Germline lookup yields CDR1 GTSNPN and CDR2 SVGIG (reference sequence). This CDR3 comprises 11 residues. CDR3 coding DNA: TGTGCCTGGAGTGTATCCGGGGAGCAGTTCTTC. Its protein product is CAWSVSGEQFF.

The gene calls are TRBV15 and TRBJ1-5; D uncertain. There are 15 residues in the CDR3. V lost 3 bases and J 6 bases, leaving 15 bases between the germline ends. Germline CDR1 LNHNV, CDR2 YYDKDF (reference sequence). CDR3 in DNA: TGTGCCACCAGCAGCGATCAGGCTTGGCGTCAGCCCCAGCATTTT. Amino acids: CATSSDQAWRQPQHF.